This T cell receptor beta chain was identified during a study of blood T cell repertoires in COVID-19. Per the original methods: From reference gene primer amplification, estimates of nucleated cell counts were derived. Measured with immunoSEQ multiplex PCR; TCRdb has only the in-frame clones, and not every one. V, J and clone size are those of that table, while D and trimming were read from the DNA. Here the sample spans roughly 190,000 clones, approximately 83% being singletons. Trimming took 4 bases from V and 1 from J; bases not matched to a gene: 2. Germline-derived CDR1 and CDR2 are SNHLY and FYNNEI. The CDR3 length is 14 residues.

This rearrangement joins TRBV2 to TRBJ2-7; 9 nucleotides align to TRBD2. Sequencing was done on a sample of peripheral blood. The clonotype was recovered from a human donor with acute or convalescent COVID-19. The donor label of this sample is uncertain. The CDR3 is CASSATSGSYEQYF. In DNA, the CDR3 is TGTGCCAGCAGTGCGACTAGCGGTTCCTACGAGCAGTACTTC.